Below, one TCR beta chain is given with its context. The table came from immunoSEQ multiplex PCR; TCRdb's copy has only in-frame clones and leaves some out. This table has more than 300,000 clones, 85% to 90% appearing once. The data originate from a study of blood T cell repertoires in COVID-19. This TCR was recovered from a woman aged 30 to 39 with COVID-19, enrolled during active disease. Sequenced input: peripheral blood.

Here the CDR3 reads CASSQRAATGELFF. In nucleotides, the CDR3 is TGCGCCAGCAGCCAGAGAGCTGCCACCGGGGAGCTGTTTTTT. The chain combines TRBV4-1 with TRBJ2-2; unclear D gene. V was trimmed by 3 bases and J by 4 bases, leaving 9 bases between them. Germline V gene sequence: CDR1 MGHRA, CDR2 YSYEKL. CDR3 length: 14 residues.